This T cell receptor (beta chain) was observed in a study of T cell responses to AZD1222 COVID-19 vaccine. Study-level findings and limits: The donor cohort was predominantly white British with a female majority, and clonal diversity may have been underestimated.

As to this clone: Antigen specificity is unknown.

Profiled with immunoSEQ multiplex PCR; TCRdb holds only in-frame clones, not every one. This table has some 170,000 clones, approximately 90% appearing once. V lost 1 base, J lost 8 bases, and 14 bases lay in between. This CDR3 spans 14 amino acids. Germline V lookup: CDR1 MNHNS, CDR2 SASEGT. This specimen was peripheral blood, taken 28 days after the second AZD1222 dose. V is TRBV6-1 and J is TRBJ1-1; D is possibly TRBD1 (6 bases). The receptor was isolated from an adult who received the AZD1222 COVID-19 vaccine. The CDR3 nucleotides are TGTGCCAGCAGTGAAGATCCGGGGGCAGGAGAAGCTTTCTTT. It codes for CASSEDPGAGEAFF.